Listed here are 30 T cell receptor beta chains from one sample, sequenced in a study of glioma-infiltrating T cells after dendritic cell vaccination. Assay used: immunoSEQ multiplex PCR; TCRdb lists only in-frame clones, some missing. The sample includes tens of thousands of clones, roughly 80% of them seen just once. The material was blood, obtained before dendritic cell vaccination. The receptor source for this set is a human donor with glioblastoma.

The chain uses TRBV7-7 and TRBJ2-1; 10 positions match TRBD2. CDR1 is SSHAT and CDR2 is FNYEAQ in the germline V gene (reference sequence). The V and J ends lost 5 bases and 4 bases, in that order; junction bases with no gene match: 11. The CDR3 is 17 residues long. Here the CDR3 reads CASSLCYSGGRYNEQFF. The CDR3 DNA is TGTGCCAGCAGCCTTTGCTATAGCGGGGGGCGGTACAATGAGCAGTTCTTC.

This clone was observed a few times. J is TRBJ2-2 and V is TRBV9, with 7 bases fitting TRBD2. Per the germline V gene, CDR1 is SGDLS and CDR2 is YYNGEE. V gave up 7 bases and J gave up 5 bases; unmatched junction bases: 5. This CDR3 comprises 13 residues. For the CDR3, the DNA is TGTGCCAGCGAGCGGGATCGGACCGGGGAGCTGTTTTTT. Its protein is CASERDRTGELFF.

The CDR3 sequence: CASSLGWRQSGYTF. The CDR3, as DNA: TGCGCCAGCAGCTTGGGGTGGCGACAGTCCGGCTACACCTTC. The chain employs TRBV5-1 and TRBJ1-2; possible D gene TRBD1, 5 bases. Germline V lookup: CDR1 SGHRS, CDR2 YFSETQ. The germline V and J ends were trimmed by 0 bases and 8 bases, with 14 bases remaining between them. The CDR3 has 14 amino acids.

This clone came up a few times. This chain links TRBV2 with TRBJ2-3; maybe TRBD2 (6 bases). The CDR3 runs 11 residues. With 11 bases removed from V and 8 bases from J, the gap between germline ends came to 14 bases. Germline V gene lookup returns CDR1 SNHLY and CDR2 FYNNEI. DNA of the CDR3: TGTGCCGCGGCTTCGGGGGTTACGCAGTATTTT. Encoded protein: CAAASGVTQYF.

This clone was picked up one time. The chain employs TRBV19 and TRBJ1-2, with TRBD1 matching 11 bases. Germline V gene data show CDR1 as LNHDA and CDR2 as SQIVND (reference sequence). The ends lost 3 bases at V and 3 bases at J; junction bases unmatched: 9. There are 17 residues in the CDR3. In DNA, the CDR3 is TGTGCCAGTAGTATCAACCACGGACAGGGGGCATACTATGGCTACACCTTC. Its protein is CASSINHGQGAYYGYTF.

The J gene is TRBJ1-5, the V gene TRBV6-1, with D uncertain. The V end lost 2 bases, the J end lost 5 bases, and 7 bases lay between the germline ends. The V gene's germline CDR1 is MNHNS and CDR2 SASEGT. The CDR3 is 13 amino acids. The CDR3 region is CASSESVYQPQHF. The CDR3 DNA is TGTGCCAGCAGTGAATCGGTTTATCAGCCCCAGCATTTT.

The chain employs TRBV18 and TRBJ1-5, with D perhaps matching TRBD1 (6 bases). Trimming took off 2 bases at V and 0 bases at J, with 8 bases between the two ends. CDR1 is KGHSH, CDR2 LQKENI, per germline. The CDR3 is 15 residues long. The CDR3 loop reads CASSPGQFSNQPQHF. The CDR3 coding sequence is TGTGCCAGCTCACCAGGACAGTTTAGCAATCAGCCCCAGCATTTT.

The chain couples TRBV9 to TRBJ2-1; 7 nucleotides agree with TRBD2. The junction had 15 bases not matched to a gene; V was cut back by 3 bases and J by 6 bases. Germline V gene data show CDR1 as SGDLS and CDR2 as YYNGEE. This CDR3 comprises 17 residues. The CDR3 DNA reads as TGTGCCAGCAGCGAGGGACCGGGGACGGGAGGTTTCAATGAGCAGTTCTTC. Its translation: CASSEGPGTGGFNEQFF. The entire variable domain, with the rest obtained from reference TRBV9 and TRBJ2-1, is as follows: DSGVTQTPKHLITATGQRVTLRCSPRSGDLSVYWYQQSLDQGLQFLIQYYNGEERAKGNILERFSAQQFPDLHSELNLSSLELGDSALYFCASSEGPGTGGFNEQFFGPGTRLTVL.

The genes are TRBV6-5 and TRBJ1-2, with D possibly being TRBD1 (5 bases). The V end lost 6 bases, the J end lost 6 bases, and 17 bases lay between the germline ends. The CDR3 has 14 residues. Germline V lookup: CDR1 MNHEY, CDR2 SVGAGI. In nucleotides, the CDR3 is TGTGCCAGCAGCCCCAGAGCGGGGGGTGATGGCTACACCTTC. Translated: CASSPRAGGDGYTF.

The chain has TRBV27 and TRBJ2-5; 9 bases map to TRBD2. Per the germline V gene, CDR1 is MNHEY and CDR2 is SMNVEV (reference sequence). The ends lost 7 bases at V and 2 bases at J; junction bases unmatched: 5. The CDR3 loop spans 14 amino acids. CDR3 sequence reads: CASTPLAGQETQYF. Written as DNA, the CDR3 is TGTGCCAGCACTCCCCTAGCGGGGCAAGAGACCCAGTACTTC.

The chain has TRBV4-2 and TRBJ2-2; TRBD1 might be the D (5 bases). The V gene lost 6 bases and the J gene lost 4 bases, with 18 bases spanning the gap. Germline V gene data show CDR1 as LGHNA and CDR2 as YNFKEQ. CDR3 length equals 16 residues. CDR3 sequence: CASRPLFHRTTGELFF. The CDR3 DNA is TGTGCCAGCAGACCCCTTTTCCACAGGACCACCGGGGAGCTGTTTTTT.

CDR3 bases: TGTGCCAGCGGGGCCTGGAGACTAGCTAATGAGCAGTTCTTC. The encoded protein is CASGAWRLANEQFF. V is TRBV2 and J is TRBJ2-1; 7 bases are shared with TRBD2. Losses at the gene ends were 8 bases for V and 7 bases for J; bases not matched to a gene: 11. The CDR3 has 14 amino acids. Germline V gives CDR1 SNHLY, CDR2 FYNNEI.

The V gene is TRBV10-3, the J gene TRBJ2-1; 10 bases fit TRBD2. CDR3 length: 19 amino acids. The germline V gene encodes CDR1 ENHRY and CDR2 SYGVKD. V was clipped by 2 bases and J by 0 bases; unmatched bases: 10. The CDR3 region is CAISEPGLAGDPSYNEQFF. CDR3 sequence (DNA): TGTGCCATCAGTGAGCCCGGTCTAGCGGGGGACCCCTCCTACAATGAGCAGTTCTTC.

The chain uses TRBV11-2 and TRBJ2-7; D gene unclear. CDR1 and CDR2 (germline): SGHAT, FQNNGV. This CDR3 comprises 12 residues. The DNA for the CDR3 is TGTGCCAGCAGCTTAGTTTCAAGAGGTGTCTTCGTC. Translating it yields CASSLVSRGVFV.

CDR3 protein: CASGLITGGGHYEQYF. The CDR3 region has the DNA TGTGCTAGTGGTTTGATTACAGGGGGTGGCCACTACGAGCAGTACTTC. The rearrangement uses TRBV12-5 and TRBJ2-7, with TRBD1 matching 8 bases. Trimming cost V 2 bases and J 3 bases; bases outside gene matches: 9. The CDR3 has 16 amino acids. CDR1 is LGHNT and CDR2 is FRNRAP in the germline V gene.

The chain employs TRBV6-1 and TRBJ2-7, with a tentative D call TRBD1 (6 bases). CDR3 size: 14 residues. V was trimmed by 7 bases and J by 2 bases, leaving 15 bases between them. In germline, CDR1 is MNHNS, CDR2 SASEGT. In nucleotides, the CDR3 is TGTGCCAGCACCGCTACCGGGACAACCTACGAGCAGTACGTC. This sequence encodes CASTATGTTYEQYV.

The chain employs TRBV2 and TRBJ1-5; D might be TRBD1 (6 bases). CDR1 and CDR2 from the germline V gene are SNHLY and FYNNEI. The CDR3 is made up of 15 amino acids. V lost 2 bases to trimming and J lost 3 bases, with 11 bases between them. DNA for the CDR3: TGTGCCAGCAGTGAAACAGGGAATTACAATCAGCCCCAGCATTTT. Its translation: CASSETGNYNQPQHF. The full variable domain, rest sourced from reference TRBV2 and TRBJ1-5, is EPEVTQTPSHQVTQMGQEVILRCVPISNHLYFYWYRQILGQKVEFLVSFYNNEISEKSEIFDDQFSVERPDGSNFTLKIRSTKLEDSAMYFCASSETGNYNQPQHFGDGTRLSIL.

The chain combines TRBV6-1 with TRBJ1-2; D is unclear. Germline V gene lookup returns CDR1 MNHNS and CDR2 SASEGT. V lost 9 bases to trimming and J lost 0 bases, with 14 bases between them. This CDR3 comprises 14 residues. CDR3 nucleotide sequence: TGTGCCAGTCGGTTGGGCAGAACTAACTATGGCTACACCTTC. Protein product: CASRLGRTNYGYTF.

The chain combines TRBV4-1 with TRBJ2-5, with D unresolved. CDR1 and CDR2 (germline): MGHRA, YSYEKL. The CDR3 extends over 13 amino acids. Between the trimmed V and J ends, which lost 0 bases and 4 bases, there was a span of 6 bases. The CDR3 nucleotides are TGCGCCAGCAGCCAAGACTGGCCAGAGACCCAGTACTTC. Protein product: CASSQDWPETQYF.

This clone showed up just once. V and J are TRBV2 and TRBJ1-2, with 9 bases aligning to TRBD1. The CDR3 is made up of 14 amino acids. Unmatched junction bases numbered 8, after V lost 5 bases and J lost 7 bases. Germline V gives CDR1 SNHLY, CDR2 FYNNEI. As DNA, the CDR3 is TGTGCCAGCAGTCTTACAGGGGGCAAATCTGGCTACACCTTC. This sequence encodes CASSLTGGKSGYTF.

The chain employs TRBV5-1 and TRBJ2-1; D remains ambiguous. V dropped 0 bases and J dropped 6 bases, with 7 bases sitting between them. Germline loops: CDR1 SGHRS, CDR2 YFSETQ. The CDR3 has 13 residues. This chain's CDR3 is CASSLASGNEQFF. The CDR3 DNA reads TGCGCCAGCAGCTTGGCTTCGGGCAATGAGCAGTTCTTC.

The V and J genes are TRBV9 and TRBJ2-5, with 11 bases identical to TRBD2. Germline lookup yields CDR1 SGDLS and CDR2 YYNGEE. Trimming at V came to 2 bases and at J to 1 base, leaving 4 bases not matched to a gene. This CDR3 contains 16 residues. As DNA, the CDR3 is TGTGCCAGCAGCGTCACCGGACTAGCGGGCCAAGAGACCCAGTACTTC. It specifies CASSVTGLAGQETQYF.

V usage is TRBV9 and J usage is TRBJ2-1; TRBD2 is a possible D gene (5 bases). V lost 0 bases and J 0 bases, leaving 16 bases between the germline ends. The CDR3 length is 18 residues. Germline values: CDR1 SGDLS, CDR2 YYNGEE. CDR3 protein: CASSVDLTGRRSYNEQFF. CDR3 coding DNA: TGTGCCAGCAGCGTAGACCTGACGGGGAGACGCTCCTACAATGAGCAGTTCTTC.

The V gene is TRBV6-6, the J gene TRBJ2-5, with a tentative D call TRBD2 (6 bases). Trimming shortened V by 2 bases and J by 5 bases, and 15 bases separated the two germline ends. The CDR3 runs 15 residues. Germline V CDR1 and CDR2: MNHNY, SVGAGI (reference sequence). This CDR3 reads CASSYGTLVGETQYF. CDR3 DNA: TGTGCCAGCAGTTACGGGACTTTGGTGGGGGAGACCCAGTACTTC.

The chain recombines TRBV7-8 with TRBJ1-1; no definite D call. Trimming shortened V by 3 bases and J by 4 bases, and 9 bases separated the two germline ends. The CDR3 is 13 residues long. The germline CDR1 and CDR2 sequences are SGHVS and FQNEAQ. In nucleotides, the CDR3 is TGTGCCAGCAGCTTTGGGCAGAGCACTGAAGCTTTCTTT. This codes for CASSFGQSTEAFF. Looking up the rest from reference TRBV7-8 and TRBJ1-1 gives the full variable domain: GAGVSQSPRYKVAKRGQDVALRCDPISGHVSLFWYQQALGQGPEFLTYFQNEAQLDKSGLPSDRFFAERPEGSVSTLKIQRTQQEDSAVYLCASSFGQSTEAFFGQGTRLTVV.

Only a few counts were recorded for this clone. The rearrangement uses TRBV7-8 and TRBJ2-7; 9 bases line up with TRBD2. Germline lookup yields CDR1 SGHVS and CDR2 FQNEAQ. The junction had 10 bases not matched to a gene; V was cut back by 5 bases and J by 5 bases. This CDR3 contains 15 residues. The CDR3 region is CASSKMIGLAHEQYF. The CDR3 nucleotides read TGTGCCAGCAGCAAGATGATCGGACTAGCGCACGAGCAGTACTTC.

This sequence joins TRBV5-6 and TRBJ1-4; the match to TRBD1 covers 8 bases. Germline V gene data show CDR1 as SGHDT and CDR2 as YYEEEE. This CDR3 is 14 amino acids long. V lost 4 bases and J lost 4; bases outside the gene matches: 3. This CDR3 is CASSQDRVNEKLFF. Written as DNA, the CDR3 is TGTGCCAGCAGCCAGGACAGGGTTAATGAAAAACTGTTTTTT.

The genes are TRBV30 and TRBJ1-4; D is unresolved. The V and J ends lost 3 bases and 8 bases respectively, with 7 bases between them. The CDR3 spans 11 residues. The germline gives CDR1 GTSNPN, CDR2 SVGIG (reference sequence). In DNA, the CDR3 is TGTGCCTGGAGCACAGCAGAAAAACTGTTTTTT. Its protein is CAWSTAEKLFF.

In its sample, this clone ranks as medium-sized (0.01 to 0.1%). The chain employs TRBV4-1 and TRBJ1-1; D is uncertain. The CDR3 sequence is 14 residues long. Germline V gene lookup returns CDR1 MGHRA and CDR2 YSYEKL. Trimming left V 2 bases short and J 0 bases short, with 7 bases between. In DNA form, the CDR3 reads TGCGCCAGCAGCCAACAGATGATGAACACTGAAGCTTTCTTT. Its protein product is CASSQQMMNTEAFF.

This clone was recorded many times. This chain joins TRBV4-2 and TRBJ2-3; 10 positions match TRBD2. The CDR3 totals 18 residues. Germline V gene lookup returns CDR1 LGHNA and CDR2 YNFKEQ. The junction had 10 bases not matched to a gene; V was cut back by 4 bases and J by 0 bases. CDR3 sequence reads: CASSRRLAGLTSTDTQYF. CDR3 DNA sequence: TGTGCCAGCAGCCGAAGACTAGCGGGTCTCACTAGCACAGATACGCAGTATTTT.